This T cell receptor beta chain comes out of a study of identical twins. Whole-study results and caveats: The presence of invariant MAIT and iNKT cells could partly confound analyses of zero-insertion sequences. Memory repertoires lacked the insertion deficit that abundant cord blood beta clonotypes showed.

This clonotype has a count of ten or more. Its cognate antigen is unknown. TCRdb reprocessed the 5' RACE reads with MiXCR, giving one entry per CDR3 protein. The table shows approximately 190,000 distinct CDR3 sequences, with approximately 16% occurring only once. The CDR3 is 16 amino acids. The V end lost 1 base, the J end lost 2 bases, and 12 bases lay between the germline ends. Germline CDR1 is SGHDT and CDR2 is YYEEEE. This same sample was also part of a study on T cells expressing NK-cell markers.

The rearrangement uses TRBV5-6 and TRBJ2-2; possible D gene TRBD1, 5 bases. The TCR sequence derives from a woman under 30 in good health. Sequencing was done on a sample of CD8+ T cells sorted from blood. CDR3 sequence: CASSLRIQANTGELFF. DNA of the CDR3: TGTGCCAGCAGCTTGAGGATACAGGCAAACACCGGGGAGCTGTTTTTT.